The rows below give T cell receptor beta chains drawn from one sample of a study of T-cell reconstitution after alpha-beta-depleted transplantation in children. A single record per CDR3 protein comes from TCRdb applying MiXCR to the PCR reads. The table includes around 800,000 distinct CDR3 sequences, around 15% detected once. Sequenced here: PBMCs, mostly from graft donor cells, sampled 360 days after TCRalphabeta/CD19-depleted stem cell transplant. All receptors derive from a male patient younger than 18 who had a stem cell transplant for acute lymphoblastic leukemia, so the T cells may come from the graft donor. Each CDR3 is given with its conserved first and last residue. The order of the fields is J gene, V gene, clone size, D gene, CDR3 protein, CDR3 DNA. D genes are given only for firm matches. For some rows the clone size is stated as once, few or many, or as a class when expanded; others skip it.

j_call: TRBJ2-2
v_call: TRBV5-5
clone_size: .
d_call: TRBD2
cdr3_aa: CASSRPGLASGNTGELFF
cdr3_nt: TGTGCCAGCAGCAGACCGGGACTAGCGTCTGGCAACACCGGGGAGCTGTTTTTT

j_call: TRBJ2-3
v_call: TRBV5-1
clone_size: .
d_call: .
cdr3_aa: CASSLEHTDTQYF
cdr3_nt: TGCGCCAGCAGCTTGGAACACACAGATACGCAGTATTTT

j_call: TRBJ2-6
v_call: TRBV12-1
clone_size: .
d_call: .
cdr3_aa: CASSLVVLFSGANVLTF
cdr3_nt: TGTGCCAGCAGCCTCGTTGTCCTTTTCTCTGGGGCCAACGTCCTGACTTTC

j_call: TRBJ2-3
v_call: TRBV2
clone_size: .
d_call: .
cdr3_aa: CAFSLPSFWQTFTDTQYF
cdr3_nt: TGTGCCTTCAGTTTACCCTCTTTCTGGCAGACGTTCACAGATACGCAGTATTTT

j_call: TRBJ2-1
v_call: TRBV5-1
clone_size: .
d_call: TRBD2
cdr3_aa: CASSFGLASFVNEQFF
cdr3_nt: TGCGCCAGCAGCTTTGGACTAGCTTCGTTCGTCAATGAGCAGTTCTTC

j_call: TRBJ2-7
v_call: TRBV4-2
clone_size: few
d_call: TRBD2
cdr3_aa: CASSQDPSGRVPYEQYF
cdr3_nt: TGTGCCAGCAGCCAAGATCCGAGCGGGAGGGTACCCTACGAGCAGTACTTC

j_call: TRBJ2-2
v_call: TRBV7-2
clone_size: few
d_call: TRBD2
cdr3_aa: CASSSRGTRNTGELFF
cdr3_nt: TGTGCCAGCAGCTCCAGAGGGACTAGAAACACCGGGGAGCTGTTTTTT

j_call: TRBJ2-1
v_call: TRBV9
clone_size: .
d_call: TRBD2
cdr3_aa: CASSAGVSYNEQFF
cdr3_nt: TGTGCCAGTTCCGCGGGAGTTAGTTACAATGAGCAGTTCTTC

j_call: TRBJ2-7
v_call: TRBV18
clone_size: .
d_call: TRBD1
cdr3_aa: CASSPLGQGKQYF
cdr3_nt: TGTGCCAGCTCACCGTTAGGACAGGGAAAGCAGTACTTC

j_call: TRBJ2-1
v_call: TRBV11-3
clone_size: many
d_call: .
cdr3_aa: CASSRDLGYNEQFF
cdr3_nt: TGTGCCAGCAGCCGGGACTTAGGCTACAATGAGCAGTTCTTC

j_call: TRBJ2-5
v_call: TRBV12-3/TRBV12-4
clone_size: few
d_call: TRBD1
cdr3_aa: CASNYRGREETQYF
cdr3_nt: TGTGCCAGCAACTACAGGGGGCGCGAAGAGACCCAGTACTTC

j_call: TRBJ2-7
v_call: TRBV20-1
clone_size: .
d_call: TRBD2
cdr3_aa: CSARAPSGTSYEQYF
cdr3_nt: TGCAGTGCTAGAGCGCCTAGCGGGACATCCTACGAGCAGTACTTC

j_call: TRBJ2-1
v_call: TRBV11-2
clone_size: few
d_call: TRBD2
cdr3_aa: CASSLGRAGGVDEQFF
cdr3_nt: TGTGCCAGCAGCTTAGGCCGAGCGGGAGGGGTGGATGAGCAGTTCTTC

j_call: TRBJ2-7
v_call: TRBV5-1
clone_size: few
d_call: .
cdr3_aa: CASSLSGTWTYEQYF
cdr3_nt: TGCGCCAGCAGCTTGTCCGGGACATGGACCTACGAGCAGTACTTC

j_call: TRBJ2-3
v_call: TRBV5-1
clone_size: many
d_call: .
cdr3_aa: CASSSLRADTQYF
cdr3_nt: TGCGCCAGCAGCTCCCTCCGAGCAGATACGCAGTATTTT

j_call: TRBJ2-7
v_call: TRBV7-1
clone_size: .
d_call: .
cdr3_aa: CASSQVGTNPYEQYF
cdr3_nt: TGTGCCAGCAGTCAGGTTGGGACGAACCCCTACGAGCAGTACTTC

j_call: TRBJ2-1
v_call: TRBV18
clone_size: many
d_call: .
cdr3_aa: CASSPYSGDSVANEQFF
cdr3_nt: TGTGCCAGCTCACCGTACTCGGGGGACAGCGTGGCCAATGAGCAGTTCTTC

j_call: TRBJ2-3
v_call: TRBV5-1
clone_size: few
d_call: TRBD2
cdr3_aa: CASSLTSSSGRGTDTQYF
cdr3_nt: TGCGCCAGCAGCTTAACTTCGTCTAGCGGGAGGGGCACAGATACGCAGTATTTT

j_call: TRBJ2-7
v_call: TRBV12-3/TRBV12-4
clone_size: .
d_call: .
cdr3_aa: CASTADYEQYF
cdr3_nt: TGTGCCAGTACAGCTGACTACGAGCAGTACTTC

j_call: TRBJ2-1
v_call: TRBV20-1
clone_size: many
d_call: .
cdr3_aa: CSASRQDKYYEQFF
cdr3_nt: TGCAGTGCTAGTCGACAGGATAAGTACTATGAGCAGTTCTTC

j_call: TRBJ2-5
v_call: TRBV4-1
clone_size: .
d_call: TRBD2
cdr3_aa: CASSQDTAGALRETQYF
cdr3_nt: TGCGCCAGCAGCCAAGATACGGCGGGAGCTCTGCGGGAGACCCAGTACTTC

j_call: TRBJ2-2
v_call: TRBV12-3/TRBV12-4
clone_size: many
d_call: .
cdr3_aa: CASSQHVRRLTGELFF
cdr3_nt: TGTGCCAGCAGTCAGCACGTAAGGAGATTAACCGGGGAGCTGTTTTTT

j_call: TRBJ2-7
v_call: TRBV18
clone_size: many
d_call: TRBD1
cdr3_aa: CASSPLTGDSYEQYF
cdr3_nt: TGTGCCAGCTCACCTCTGACAGGGGACTCCTACGAGCAGTACTTC

j_call: TRBJ2-1
v_call: TRBV12-3/TRBV12-4
clone_size: few
d_call: .
cdr3_aa: CASSGREARSYNEQFF
cdr3_nt: TGTGCCAGCAGTGGCCGAGAGGCCCGCTCCTACAATGAGCAGTTCTTC

j_call: TRBJ2-7
v_call: TRBV6-2/TRBV6-3
clone_size: few
d_call: .
cdr3_aa: CASSYGAYDEQYF
cdr3_nt: TGTGCCAGCAGTTACGGGGCCTATGACGAGCAGTACTTC

j_call: TRBJ2-4
v_call: TRBV5-1
clone_size: .
d_call: TRBD1
cdr3_aa: CASSLDSNRGNQYF
cdr3_nt: TGCGCCAGCAGCTTGGATTCGAACAGGGGCAATCAGTACTTC

j_call: TRBJ2-1
v_call: TRBV6-1
clone_size: few
d_call: .
cdr3_aa: CASSGIEQFF
cdr3_nt: TGTGCCAGCAGCGGCATTGAGCAGTTCTTC

j_call: TRBJ1-1
v_call: TRBV5-1
clone_size: many
d_call: .
cdr3_aa: CASSLGAGMNTEAFF
cdr3_nt: TGCGCCAGCAGCTTGGGGGCGGGGATGAACACTGAAGCTTTCTTT

j_call: TRBJ2-5
v_call: TRBV5-1
clone_size: .
d_call: .
cdr3_aa: CASSLYYQETQYF
cdr3_nt: TGCGCCAGCAGCTTGTACTACCAAGAGACCCAGTACTTC

j_call: TRBJ2-3
v_call: TRBV12-3/TRBV12-4
clone_size: many
d_call: TRBD1
cdr3_aa: CASRGQGKDTQYF
cdr3_nt: TGTGCCAGCAGGGGACAGGGAAAAGATACGCAGTATTTT

j_call: TRBJ2-7
v_call: TRBV27
clone_size: few
d_call: .
cdr3_aa: CASSPRPASTSYEQYF
cdr3_nt: TGTGCCAGCAGTCCGCGTCCAGCGAGCACATCCTACGAGCAGTACTTC

j_call: TRBJ2-1
v_call: TRBV14
clone_size: few
d_call: TRBD2
cdr3_aa: CASSQDRPGGPWNEQFF
cdr3_nt: TGTGCCAGCAGCCAAGATAGGCCGGGAGGGCCCTGGAATGAGCAGTTCTTC

j_call: TRBJ2-1
v_call: TRBV27
clone_size: few
d_call: TRBD2
cdr3_aa: CASREGLAPYNEQFF
cdr3_nt: TGTGCCAGCAGGGAGGGACTAGCGCCCTACAATGAGCAGTTCTTC

j_call: TRBJ2-2
v_call: TRBV7-9
clone_size: .
d_call: .
cdr3_aa: CASSYGGLRNTGELFF
cdr3_nt: TGTGCCAGCAGTTATGGTGGGCTCCGGAACACCGGGGAGCTGTTTTTT

j_call: TRBJ2-7
v_call: TRBV6-2/TRBV6-3
clone_size: few
d_call: TRBD2
cdr3_aa: CASSSLGLADSYEQYF
cdr3_nt: TGTGCCAGCAGTTCCCTGGGACTAGCAGACTCCTACGAGCAGTACTTC

j_call: TRBJ2-7
v_call: TRBV12-3/TRBV12-4
clone_size: .
d_call: TRBD2
cdr3_aa: CASSFLDWGSGGYEQYF
cdr3_nt: TGTGCCAGCAGTTTCTTGGATTGGGGTAGCGGGGGCTACGAGCAGTACTTC

j_call: TRBJ2-7
v_call: TRBV5-1
clone_size: many
d_call: TRBD2
cdr3_aa: CASSSTSGRAHEQYF
cdr3_nt: TGCGCCAGCAGCTCTACTAGCGGGAGGGCCCACGAGCAGTACTTC

j_call: TRBJ2-7
v_call: TRBV6-1
clone_size: once
d_call: .
cdr3_aa: CASSERGHIYEQYF
cdr3_nt: TGTGCCAGCAGTGAAAGGGGACACATCTACGAGCAGTACTTC

j_call: TRBJ2-1
v_call: TRBV29-1
clone_size: .
d_call: .
cdr3_aa: CSVELGKEQFF
cdr3_nt: TGCAGCGTTGAGCTTGGGAAGGAGCAGTTCTTC

j_call: TRBJ1-1
v_call: TRBV9
clone_size: .
d_call: TRBD1
cdr3_aa: CASSVDRGDTEAFF
cdr3_nt: TGTGCCAGCAGCGTGGACAGGGGGGACACTGAAGCTTTCTTT

j_call: TRBJ1-5
v_call: TRBV5-6
clone_size: few
d_call: .
cdr3_aa: CASSAGPLRNQPQHF
cdr3_nt: TGTGCCAGCAGCGCCGGCCCTCTGCGGAATCAGCCCCAGCATTTT

j_call: TRBJ2-5
v_call: TRBV2
clone_size: .
d_call: TRBD2
cdr3_aa: CASSGLAGEGETQYF
cdr3_nt: TGTGCCAGCAGTGGCCTAGCGGGAGAAGGAGAGACCCAGTACTTC

j_call: TRBJ2-5
v_call: TRBV27
clone_size: few
d_call: TRBD2
cdr3_aa: CASSPSPTLAGVAKTQYF
cdr3_nt: TGTGCCAGCAGTCCGTCGCCCACCCTAGCGGGAGTGGCAAAGACCCAGTACTTC

j_call: TRBJ2-1
v_call: TRBV12-3/TRBV12-4
clone_size: many
d_call: TRBD2
cdr3_aa: CASSLISGGNNEQFF
cdr3_nt: TGTGCCAGCAGTTTGATTAGCGGGGGTAACAATGAGCAGTTCTTC

j_call: TRBJ2-1
v_call: TRBV5-8
clone_size: .
d_call: .
cdr3_aa: CASSLAGTDSYNEQFF
cdr3_nt: TGTGCCAGCAGCTTGGCCGGGACGGACTCCTACAATGAGCAGTTCTTC

j_call: TRBJ2-6
v_call: TRBV7-3
clone_size: once
d_call: .
cdr3_aa: CASSLSQHSGANVLTF
cdr3_nt: TGTGCCAGCAGCTTAAGTCAGCACTCTGGGGCCAACGTCCTGACTTTC

j_call: TRBJ2-2
v_call: TRBV11-1
clone_size: .
d_call: TRBD2
cdr3_aa: CASRRGLAGAGLEAGELFF
cdr3_nt: TGTGCCAGCCGCCGGGGACTAGCGGGAGCCGGCCTTGAGGCTGGGGAGCTGTTTTTT

j_call: TRBJ2-5
v_call: TRBV24-1
clone_size: few
d_call: .
cdr3_aa: CATSDFHYTSNQETQYF
cdr3_nt: TGTGCCACCAGTGACTTCCACTACACCTCAAACCAAGAGACCCAGTACTTC

j_call: TRBJ2-3
v_call: TRBV7-6
clone_size: .
d_call: .
cdr3_aa: CASSLSLHTDTQYF
cdr3_nt: TGTGCCAGCAGCTTATCTCTCCACACAGATACGCAGTATTTT

j_call: TRBJ1-2
v_call: TRBV28
clone_size: .
d_call: .
cdr3_aa: CASSSLILSYGYTF
cdr3_nt: TGTGCCAGCAGTTCCCTGATCTTGTCCTATGGCTACACCTTC